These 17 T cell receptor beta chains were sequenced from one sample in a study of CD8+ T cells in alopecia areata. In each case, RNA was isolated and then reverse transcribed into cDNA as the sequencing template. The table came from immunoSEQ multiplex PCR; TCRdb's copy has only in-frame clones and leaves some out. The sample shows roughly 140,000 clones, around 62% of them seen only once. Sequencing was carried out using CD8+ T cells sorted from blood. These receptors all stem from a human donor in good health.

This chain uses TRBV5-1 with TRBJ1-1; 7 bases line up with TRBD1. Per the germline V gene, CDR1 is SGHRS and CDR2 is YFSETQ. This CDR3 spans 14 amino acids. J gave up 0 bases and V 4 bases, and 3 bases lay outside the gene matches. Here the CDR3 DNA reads TGCGCCAGCAGCCTGACAGGGATGAACACTGAAGCTTTCTTT. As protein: CASSLTGMNTEAFF.

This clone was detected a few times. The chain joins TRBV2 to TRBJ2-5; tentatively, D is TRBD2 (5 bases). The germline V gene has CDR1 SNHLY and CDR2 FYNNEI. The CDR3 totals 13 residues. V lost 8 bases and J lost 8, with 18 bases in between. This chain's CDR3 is CASGGLRGETQYF. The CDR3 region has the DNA TGTGCCAGCGGCGGACTTCGCGGTGAAACCCAGTACTTC.

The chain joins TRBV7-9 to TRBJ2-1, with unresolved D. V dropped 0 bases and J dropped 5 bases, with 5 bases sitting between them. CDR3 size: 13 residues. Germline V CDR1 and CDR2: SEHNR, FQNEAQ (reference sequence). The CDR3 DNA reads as TGTGCCAGCAGCTTAGCGCTGGACAATGAGCAGTTCTTC. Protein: CASSLALDNEQFF. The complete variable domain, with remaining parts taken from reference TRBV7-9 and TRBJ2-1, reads DTGVSQNPRHKITKRGQNVTFRCDPISEHNRLYWYRQTLGQGPEFLTYFQNEAQLEKSRLLSDRFSAERPKGSFSTLEIQRTEQGDSAMYLCASSLALDNEQFFGPGTRLTVL.

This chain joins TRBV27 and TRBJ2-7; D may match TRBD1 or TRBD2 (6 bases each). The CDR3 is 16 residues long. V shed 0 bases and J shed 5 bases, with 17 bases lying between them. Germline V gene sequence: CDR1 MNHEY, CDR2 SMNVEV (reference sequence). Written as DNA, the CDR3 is TGTGCCAGCAGTTTATCGGGCCAGGGGAGGACAAACGAGCAGTACTTC. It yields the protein CASSLSGQGRTNEQYF.

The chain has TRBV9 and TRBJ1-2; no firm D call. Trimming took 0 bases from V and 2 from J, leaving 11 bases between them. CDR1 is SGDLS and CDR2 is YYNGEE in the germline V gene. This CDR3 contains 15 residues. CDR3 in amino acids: CASSVANLANYGYTF. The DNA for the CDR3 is TGTGCCAGCAGCGTAGCGAACTTGGCGAACTATGGCTACACCTTC.

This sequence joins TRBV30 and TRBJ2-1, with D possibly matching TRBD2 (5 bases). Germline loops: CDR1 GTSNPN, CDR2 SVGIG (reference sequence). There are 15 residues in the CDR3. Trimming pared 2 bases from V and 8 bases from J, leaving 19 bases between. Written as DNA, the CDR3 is TGTGCCTGGAGTACGTATGGCGGGTGGGCGGATGAGCAGTTCTTC. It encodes CAWSTYGGWADEQFF.

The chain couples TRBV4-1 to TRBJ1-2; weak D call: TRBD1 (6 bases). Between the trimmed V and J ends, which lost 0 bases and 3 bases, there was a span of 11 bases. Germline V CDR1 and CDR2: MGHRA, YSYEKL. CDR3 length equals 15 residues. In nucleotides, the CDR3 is TGCGCCAGCAGCCAAGACGGGGGCTCGGACTATGGCTACACCTTC. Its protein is CASSQDGGSDYGYTF.

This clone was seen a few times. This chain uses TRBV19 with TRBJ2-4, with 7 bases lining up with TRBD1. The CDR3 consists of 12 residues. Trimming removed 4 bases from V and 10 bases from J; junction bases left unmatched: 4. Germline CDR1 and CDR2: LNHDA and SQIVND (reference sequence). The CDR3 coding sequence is TGTGCCAGTAGTACAGACAGGGTAATTCAGTACTTC. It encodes CASSTDRVIQYF.

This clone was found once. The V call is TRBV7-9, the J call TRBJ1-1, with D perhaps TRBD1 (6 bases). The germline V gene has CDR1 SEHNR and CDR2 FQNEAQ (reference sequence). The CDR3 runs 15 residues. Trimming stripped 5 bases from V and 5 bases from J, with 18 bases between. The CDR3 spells CASSTPDRLRTEAFF. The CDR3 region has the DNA TGTGCCAGCAGCACCCCCGACAGGTTGAGGACTGAAGCTTTCTTT.

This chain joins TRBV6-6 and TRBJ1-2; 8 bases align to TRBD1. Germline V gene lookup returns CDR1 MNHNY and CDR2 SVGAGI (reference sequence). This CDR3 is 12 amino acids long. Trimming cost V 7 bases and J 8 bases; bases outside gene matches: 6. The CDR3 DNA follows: TGTGCCAGCATATCAGGGGGCGAGGGCTACACCTTC. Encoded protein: CASISGGEGYTF.

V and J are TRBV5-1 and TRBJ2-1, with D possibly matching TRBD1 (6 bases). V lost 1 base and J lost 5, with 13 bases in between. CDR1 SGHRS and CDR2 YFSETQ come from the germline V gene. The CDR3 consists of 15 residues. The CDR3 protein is CASSLRGRDNNEQFF. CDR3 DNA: TGCGCCAGCAGCTTGAGGGGGAGAGACAACAATGAGCAGTTCTTC.

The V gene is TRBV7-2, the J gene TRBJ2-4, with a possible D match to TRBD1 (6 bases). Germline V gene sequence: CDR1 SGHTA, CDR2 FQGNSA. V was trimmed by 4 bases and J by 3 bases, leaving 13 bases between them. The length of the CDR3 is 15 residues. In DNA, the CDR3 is TGTGCCAGCAGCTCGAACAGGGACGGCAAAAACATTCAGTACTTC. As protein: CASSSNRDGKNIQYF.

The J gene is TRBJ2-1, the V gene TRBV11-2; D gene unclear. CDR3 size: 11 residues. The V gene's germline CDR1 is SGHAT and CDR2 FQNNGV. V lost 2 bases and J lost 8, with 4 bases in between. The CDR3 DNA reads TGTGCCAGCAGCTTAACTGATGAGCAGTTCTTC. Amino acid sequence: CASSLTDEQFF. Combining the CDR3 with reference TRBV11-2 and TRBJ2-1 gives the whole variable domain EAGVAQSPRYKIIEKRQSVAFWCNPISGHATLYWYQQILGQGPKLLIQFQNNGVVDDSQLPKDRFSAERLKGVDSTLKIQPAKLEDSAVYLCASSLTDEQFFGPGTRLTVL.

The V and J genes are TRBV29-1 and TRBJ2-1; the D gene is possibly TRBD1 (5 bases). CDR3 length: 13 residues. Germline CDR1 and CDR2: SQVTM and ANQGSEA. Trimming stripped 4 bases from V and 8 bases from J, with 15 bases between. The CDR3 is CSVGGQGYDEQFF. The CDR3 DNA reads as TGCAGCGTTGGGGGTCAGGGATATGATGAGCAGTTCTTC.

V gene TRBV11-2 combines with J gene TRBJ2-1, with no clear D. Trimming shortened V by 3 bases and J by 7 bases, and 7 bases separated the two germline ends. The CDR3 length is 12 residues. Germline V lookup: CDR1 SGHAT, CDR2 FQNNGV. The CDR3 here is CASSLPSNEQFF. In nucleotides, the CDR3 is TGTGCCAGCAGCTTGCCGAGTAATGAGCAGTTCTTC.

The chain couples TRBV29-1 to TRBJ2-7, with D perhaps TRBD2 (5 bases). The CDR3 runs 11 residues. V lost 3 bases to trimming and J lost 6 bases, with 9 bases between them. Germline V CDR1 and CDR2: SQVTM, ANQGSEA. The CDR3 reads CSVEEAVEQYF. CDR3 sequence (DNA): TGCAGCGTTGAGGAAGCGGTCGAGCAGTACTTC.

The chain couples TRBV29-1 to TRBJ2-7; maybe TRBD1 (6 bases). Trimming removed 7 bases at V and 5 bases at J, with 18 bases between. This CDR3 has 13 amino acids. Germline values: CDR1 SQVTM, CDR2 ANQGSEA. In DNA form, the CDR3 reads TGCAGCGCCGCAAACAGGGCTTCCCACGAGCAGTACTTC. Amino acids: CSAANRASHEQYF.